Listed below are T cell receptor beta chains from one sample, sequenced in a study of blood T cells in healthy people across ages. In TCRdb, the 5' RACE reads were re-called with MiXCR into one record per CDR3 protein. The top ten hold around 13% of the sample, which has around 1,000,000 distinct CDR3 sequences, roughly two fifths seen once. The specimen sequenced was blood. The receptors here all came from a man aged 18 to 35 in good health. Both conserved end residues are part of each CDR3. Each record gives: V gene, CDR3 length, J gene, CDR3 protein.

TRBV20-1	17	TRBJ2-5	CSALRTSGGARLETQYF
TRBV20-1	14	TRBJ2-7	CSAGGGDNPYEQYF
TRBV6-2/TRBV6-3	14	TRBJ2-1	CASSDGREYNEQFF
TRBV4-2	14	TRBJ2-1	CASSQERTVNEQFF
TRBV6-2/TRBV6-3	14	TRBJ1-5	CASRNGGDHQPQHF
TRBV24-1	16	TRBJ2-5	CATSDPRGQDQETQYF
TRBV20-1	11	TRBJ2-3	CSARLVDTQYF
TRBV19	14	TRBJ1-1	CASSTVGGNTEAFF
TRBV6-6	16	TRBJ2-3	CASRKLAGGGTDTQYF
TRBV6-5	19	TRBJ1-2	CASSYSKWYTGLLNYGYTF
TRBV20-1	13	TRBJ1-2	CSARDTTRYGYTF
TRBV12-3/TRBV12-4	13	TRBJ2-3	CASSSGQGNTQYF
TRBV2	13	TRBJ1-2	CATEWDNSRGYTF
TRBV20-1	12	TRBJ2-7	CSASLGTREQYF
TRBV7-2	18	TRBJ1-4	CASSLVGAGAPTNEKLFF
TRBV5-1	14	TRBJ2-1	CASSLEGVSETQFF
TRBV9	13	TRBJ1-1	CTSSVGDLTEAFF
TRBV9	16	TRBJ2-2	CASSDSGGDYTGELFF
TRBV20-1	15	TRBJ2-3	CSASRAASRADTQYF
TRBV20-1	13	TRBJ2-7	CSASSRDFYEQYF
TRBV6-6	12	TRBJ1-6	CASNSRTGTLHF
TRBV29-1	13	TRBJ2-2	CSADRVGPGELFF
TRBV5-1	12	TRBJ1-1	CASSLDFGEAFF
TRBV6-2/TRBV6-3	17	TRBJ1-2	CASSLRDGPFYGYGYTF
TRBV27	14	TRBJ2-4	CASSLPGQKTIQYF
TRBV20-1	15	TRBJ2-3	CSARDPVWYTDTQYF
TRBV2	16	TRBJ2-7	CASLFADQGLLYEQYF
TRBV3-1	15	TRBJ2-1	CASSQASLGNNEQFF
TRBV9	17	TRBJ2-6	CASSVTGTNSGANVLTF
TRBV9	12	TRBJ1-1	CASSRVDTEAFF
TRBV18	14	TRBJ1-1	CASSQGQGADEAFF
TRBV20-1	13	TRBJ1-1	CSAGSAVYTEAFF
TRBV7-2	15	TRBJ2-7	CASSLGGELSYEQYF
TRBV4-1	17	TRBJ2-3	CASSQEFGRKSTDTQYF
TRBV7-8	15	TRBJ2-1	CASSSTGGTYNEQFF